This T cell receptor (beta chain) was obtained from a study of cytomegalovirus exposure and HLA in healthy donors. PCR involved 60 Vbeta and 13 Jbeta primers. Libraries were prepared by immunoSEQ multiplex PCR; TCRdb keeps only in-frame clonotypes and omits some of them. Among some 130,000 clones listed, nearly 80% were seen once. General study results and limits: Links to common viral pathogens appeared, in a later analysis, for several of the most significant clusters. A later analysis showed HLA-associated TCR beta chains outstripping equally common others in clonal expansion.

Comments on this clone: What it binds is unknown.

The V gene lost 3 bases and the J gene lost 1 base, with 13 bases spanning the gap. The germline V gene has CDR1 MNHNS and CDR2 SASEGT. CDR3 length: 16 amino acids. The origin of this receptor is a man aged 30 to 45 in good health and CMV-seronegative. This chain uses TRBV6-1 with TRBJ2-4; D not certain. Material for sequencing was PBMCs. In DNA form, the CDR3 reads TGTGCCAGCAGTGAGTCCCTAGGTGCGGCCAAAAACATTCAGTACTTC. Its translation is CASSESLGAAKNIQYF.